A selection of T cell receptor beta chains follows, all from one sample in a study of liver allograft versus peripheral blood T cells. Using its own MiXCR run on the reads, TCRdb lists one record per CDR3 protein. The sample includes some 7,700 distinct CDR3 sequences, about a sixth seen only once; the top ten take 1.5% to 2%. The origin of the receptors is a human patient who had a liver transplant. Some T cells may be graft donor cells. CDR3s include the opening cysteine and the closing phenylalanine or tryptophan. D genes are given only for firm matches. Where a row states a size, it is once, few, many or the class of an expanded clone; other rows omit it.

clone_size | d_call | j_call | v_call | cdr3_aa | cdr3_nt
medium-sized | NA | TRBJ1-1 | TRBV6-1 | CASIYRTVNTEAFF | TGTGCCAGCATTTATCGGACCGTGAACACTGAAGCTTTCTTT
NA | NA | TRBJ1-2 | TRBV2 | CASSERQARDYGYTF | TGTGCCAGCAGTGAAAGGCAGGCTAGGGACTATGGCTACACCTTC
medium-sized | TRBD1 | TRBJ1-4 | TRBV19 | CASQLAGRGATNEKLFF | TGTGCCAGCCAGCTTGCGGGCAGGGGGGCAACTAATGAAAAACTGTTTTTT
many | TRBD1 | TRBJ1-1 | TRBV6-2/TRBV6-3 | CASRRQGDTEAFF | TGTGCCAGCAGGCGACAGGGAGACACTGAAGCTTTCTTT
medium-sized | NA | TRBJ1-2 | TRBV7-3 | CASSPSGGPIGYGYTF | TGTGCCAGCAGCCCCAGCGGGGGGCCCATAGGGTATGGCTACACCTTC
few | NA | TRBJ1-2 | TRBV6-6 | CASSSPEGGYTF | TGTGCCAGCAGTTCTCCCGAGGGGGGCTACACCTTC
many | TRBD1 | TRBJ1-2 | TRBV6-2/TRBV6-3 | CASSSRQGRGYGYTF | TGTGCCAGCAGTTCCCGACAGGGGAGAGGCTATGGCTACACCTTC
many | NA | TRBJ1-2 | TRBV7-2 | CASSLDMNWYTF | TGTGCCAGCAGCTTAGACATGAATTGGTACACCTTC
medium-sized | NA | TRBJ1-2 | TRBV12-3/TRBV12-4 | CASSLLGYGYTF | TGTGCCAGCAGTTTGCTTGGGTATGGCTACACCTTC
few | NA | TRBJ2-7 | TRBV6-2/TRBV6-3 | CASSYRGFSYEQYF | TGTGCCAGCAGTTACAGGGGCTTCTCCTACGAGCAGTACTTC
NA | TRBD2 | TRBJ2-3 | TRBV15 | CATSNGLAQSTDTQYF | TGTGCCACCAGCAACGGACTAGCACAAAGCACAGATACGCAGTATTTT
many | NA | TRBJ1-2 | TRBV30 | CAWSMAAGGYTF | TGTGCCTGGAGTATGGCAGCTGGCGGCTACACCTTC
few | NA | TRBJ1-5 | TRBV5-5 | CASSSYRDRNQPQHF | TGTGCCAGCAGCTCCTACAGGGACCGAAATCAGCCCCAGCATTTT
medium-sized | TRBD1 | TRBJ1-1 | TRBV18 | CASSPGTGGAGAFF | TGTGCCAGCTCACCAGGAACAGGGGGCGCGGGAGCTTTCTTT
many | NA | TRBJ1-1 | TRBV7-9 | CASSLGGGAGHNTEAFF | TGTGCCAGCAGCTTAGGTGGGGGGGCGGGACATAACACTGAAGCTTTCTTT
NA | NA | TRBJ2-3 | TRBV11-1 | CASSPPNTDTQYF | TGTGCCAGCAGCCCGCCAAACACAGATACGCAGTATTTT
medium-sized | NA | TRBJ2-3 | TRBV18 | CASSPKSSEDTQYF | TGTGCCAGCTCACCAAAGTCTAGCGAGGATACGCAGTATTTT
NA | TRBD1 | TRBJ1-1 | TRBV11-3 | CASSVQGDTEAFF | TGTGCCAGCAGCGTACAGGGGGACACTGAAGCTTTCTTT
medium-sized | NA | TRBJ2-1 | TRBV10-3 | CAISRTANEQFF | TGTGCCATCAGTCGGACTGCCAATGAGCAGTTCTTC
medium-sized | TRBD1 | TRBJ2-7 | TRBV15 | CATSRGDRVMAYEQYF | TGTGCCACCAGCAGGGGGGACAGGGTTATGGCCTACGAGCAGTACTTC
many | NA | TRBJ1-1 | TRBV7-2 | CASSQGRTEAFF | TGTGCCAGCAGCCAGGGGCGCACTGAAGCTTTCTTT
medium-sized | NA | TRBJ1-4 | TRBV10-3 | CAISESNGRTEKLFF | TGTGCCATCAGTGAGTCGAATGGACGGACTGAAAAACTGTTTTTT
medium-sized | TRBD1 | TRBJ1-2 | TRBV19 | CASSRTGGFYGYTF | TGTGCCAGTAGCCGGACAGGGGGTTTCTATGGCTACACCTTC
NA | TRBD2 | TRBJ2-5 | TRBV5-4 | CASSLGSGAQETQYF | TGTGCCAGCAGCTTGGGTAGCGGGGCCCAAGAGACCCAGTACTTC
medium-sized | NA | TRBJ1-2 | TRBV27 | CASSFSRERGGYTF | TGTGCCAGCAGTTTCAGCCGGGAGAGAGGGGGTTACACCTTC
medium-sized | NA | TRBJ1-2 | TRBV19 | CASSIGGPYGYTF | TGTGCCAGTAGTATTGGGGGTCCTTATGGCTACACCTTC
medium-sized | TRBD1 | TRBJ1-2 | TRBV19 | CASSKRGQYGYTF | TGTGCCAGTTCCAAAAGGGGACAGTATGGCTACACCTTC
medium-sized | NA | TRBJ2-7 | TRBV7-9 | CASSFGSGSYEQYF | TGTGCCAGCAGCTTCGGCTCCGGGAGCTACGAGCAGTACTTC
medium-sized | NA | TRBJ1-6 | TRBV14 | CASSPGLFNSPLHF | TGTGCCAGCAGTCCCGGACTCTTCAATTCACCCCTCCACTTT
medium-sized | TRBD1 | TRBJ1-5 | TRBV5-6 | CASSFRGQSTGNQPQHF | TGTGCCAGCAGCTTCCGGGGACAGAGTACTGGCAATCAGCCCCAGCATTTT
NA | NA | TRBJ1-1 | TRBV20-1 | CSARTGMKNTEAFF | TGCAGTGCGCGAACCGGAATGAAGAACACTGAAGCTTTCTTT
NA | TRBD1 | TRBJ1-5 | TRBV7-9 | CASSPPGDSFQPQHF | TGTGCCAGCAGCCCCCCTGGGGACAGTTTCCAGCCCCAGCATTTT
NA | NA | TRBJ1-5 | TRBV20-1 | CSATGGYLEPQHF | TGCAGTGCTACCGGGGGCTACCTCGAGCCCCAGCATTTT
many | NA | TRBJ2-1 | TRBV29-1 | CSGARGDSYNEQFF | TGCAGCGGAGCCCGTGGGGACTCCTACAATGAGCAGTTCTTC
medium-sized | NA | TRBJ1-1 | TRBV6-5 | CASSYRQVTEAFF | TGTGCCAGCAGTTATAGGCAGGTCACTGAAGCTTTCTTT
NA | NA | TRBJ1-1 | TRBV6-2/TRBV6-3 | CASTLRGDTEAFF | TGTGCCAGCACCCTCCGGGGAGACACGGAAGCTTTCTTT
few | TRBD1 | TRBJ2-7 | TRBV12-3/TRBV12-4 | CASSLNRGDEQYF | TGTGCCAGCAGTTTAAACAGGGGCGACGAGCAGTACTTC
medium-sized | TRBD2 | TRBJ2-1 | TRBV7-2 | CASSLVGLAGGPRNEQFF | TGTGCCAGCAGCTTAGTGGGACTAGCGGGGGGCCCGAGGAATGAGCAGTTCTTC
few | NA | TRBJ2-7 | TRBV2 | CASSRASPTYEQYF | TGTGCCAGCAGCCGGGCTTCACCCACCTACGAGCAGTACTTC
NA | NA | TRBJ2-7 | TRBV7-9 | CASSLNSYEQYF | TGTGCCAGCAGCCTCAACAGCTACGAGCAGTACTTC
NA | TRBD1 | TRBJ1-1 | TRBV20-1 | CSARRQGRTEAFF | TGCAGTGCTAGAAGACAGGGTCGGACTGAAGCTTTCTTT
medium-sized | NA | TRBJ1-3 | TRBV18 | CASSPQSQFQPSGGNTIYF | TGTGCCAGCTCACCTCAGTCACAGTTTCAGCCCTCAGGTGGAAACACCATATATTTT
few | NA | TRBJ1-2 | TRBV12-3/TRBV12-4 | CASSSLYGYTF | TGTGCCAGCAGTTCCCTGTATGGCTACACCTTC
many | NA | TRBJ1-2 | TRBV5-4 | CASSSGDGYGYTF | TGTGCCAGCAGCTCAGGGGACGGCTATGGCTACACCTTC
NA | TRBD1 | TRBJ2-7 | TRBV12-3/TRBV12-4 | CASSSGTADEQYF | TGTGCCAGCAGTTCCGGGACAGCTGACGAGCAGTACTTC
many | TRBD1 | TRBJ2-5 | TRBV19 | CASGQGLYQETQYF | TGTGCCAGCGGACAGGGATTGTACCAAGAGACCCAGTACTTC
many | TRBD1 | TRBJ2-7 | TRBV19 | CASSSRQGESSYEQYF | TGTGCCAGTAGTTCCCGACAGGGGGAAAGCTCCTACGAGCAGTACTTC
many | TRBD1 | TRBJ1-1 | TRBV19 | CASSIEGAGEAFF | TGTGCCAGTAGTATTGAGGGGGCAGGTGAAGCTTTCTTT
medium-sized | NA | TRBJ1-2 | TRBV24-1 | CATSDSTGTEAGYTF | TGTGCCACCAGTGATTCGACCGGGACGGAAGCCGGCTACACCTTC
few | NA | TRBJ2-7 | TRBV11-1 | CASSIDRQQYF | TGTGCCAGCAGCATAGACCGGCAGCAGTACTTC
medium-sized | NA | TRBJ2-7 | TRBV18 | CASSPKGDEQYF | TGTGCCAGCTCACCAAAGGGGGACGAGCAGTACTTC
NA | NA | TRBJ2-1 | TRBV3-1 | CASSQTTRVNEQFF | TGTGCCAGCAGCCAAACAACTAGGGTCAATGAGCAGTTCTTC
medium-sized | NA | TRBJ1-5 | TRBV7-9 | CASSFMGNNQPQHF | TGTGCCAGCAGTTTCATGGGGAACAATCAGCCCCAGCATTTT
few | TRBD1 | TRBJ1-2 | TRBV20-1 | CSAGQGGRGYTF | TGCAGTGCTGGACAGGGGGGACGTGGCTACACCTTC
few | TRBD1 | TRBJ2-5 | TRBV9 | CASSVGGTGGGETQYF | TGTGCCAGCAGCGTAGGCGGGACAGGGGGCGGTGAGACCCAGTACTTC
NA | TRBD2 | TRBJ2-1 | TRBV25-1 | CASSPQGLAALNEQFF | TGTGCCAGCAGTCCCCAGGGACTAGCGGCCCTTAATGAGCAGTTCTTC
many | TRBD2 | TRBJ2-7 | TRBV5-4 | CASKLAGAEYEQYF | TGTGCCAGCAAATTAGCGGGGGCAGAATACGAGCAGTACTTC
medium-sized | NA | TRBJ1-3 | TRBV9 | CASSVGDGGNTIYF | TGTGCCAGCAGCGTGGGGGATGGAGGAAACACCATATATTTT
medium-sized | TRBD1 | TRBJ1-4 | TRBV28 | CASSLPLGQATTNEKLFF | TGTGCCAGCAGTCTACCCTTGGGACAGGCGACAACTAATGAAAAACTGTTTTTT